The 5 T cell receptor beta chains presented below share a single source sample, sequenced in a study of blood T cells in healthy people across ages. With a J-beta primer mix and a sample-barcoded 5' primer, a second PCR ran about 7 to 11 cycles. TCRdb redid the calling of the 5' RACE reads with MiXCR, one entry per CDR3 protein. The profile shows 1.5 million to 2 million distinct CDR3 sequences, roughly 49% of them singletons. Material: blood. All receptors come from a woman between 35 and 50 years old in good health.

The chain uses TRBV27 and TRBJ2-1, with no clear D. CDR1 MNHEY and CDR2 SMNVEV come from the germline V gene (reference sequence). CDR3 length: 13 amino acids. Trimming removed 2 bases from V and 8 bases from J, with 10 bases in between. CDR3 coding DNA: TGTGCCAGCAGTTTAGACAAAAGCTATGAGCAGTTCTTC. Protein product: CASSLDKSYEQFF.

CDR3 bases: TGTGCCAGCAGTTACTCAGGACTAGCGGGGGCCCTTAATTACGAGCAGTACTTC. This gives the protein CASSYSGLAGALNYEQYF. The chain combines TRBV6-2 or TRBV6-3 with TRBJ2-7, with 13 bases matching TRBD2. The CDR3 covers 18 residues. CDR1 is MNHEY and CDR2 is SVGEGT in the germline V gene. The junction had 9 bases not matched to a gene; V was cut back by 0 bases and J by 4 bases.

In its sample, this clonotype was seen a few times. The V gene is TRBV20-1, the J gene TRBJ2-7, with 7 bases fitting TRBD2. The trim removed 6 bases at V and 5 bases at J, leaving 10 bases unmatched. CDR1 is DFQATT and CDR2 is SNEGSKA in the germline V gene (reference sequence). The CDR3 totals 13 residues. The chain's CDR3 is CSALGLLGDEQYF. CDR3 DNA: TGCAGTGCCCTGGGACTACTGGGCGACGAGCAGTACTTC.

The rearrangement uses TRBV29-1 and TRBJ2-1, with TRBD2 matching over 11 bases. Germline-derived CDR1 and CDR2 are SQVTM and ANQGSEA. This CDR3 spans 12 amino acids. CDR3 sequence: CSSGGVNNEQFF. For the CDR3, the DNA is TGCAGTAGCGGGGGGGTGAACAATGAGCAGTTCTTC.

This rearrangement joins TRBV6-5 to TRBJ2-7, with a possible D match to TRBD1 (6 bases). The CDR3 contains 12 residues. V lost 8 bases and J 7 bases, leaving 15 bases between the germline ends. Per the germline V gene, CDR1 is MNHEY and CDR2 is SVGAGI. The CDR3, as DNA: TGTGCCAGCTCTGGGGACGACAGGGAGCAGTACTTC. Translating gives CASSGDDREQYF.